This T cell receptor (beta chain) stems from a study of cytomegalovirus exposure and HLA in healthy donors. As concerns this clone: What it recognizes is unknown. Its ends do not fully match the called genes, so a read error is possible.

Whole-study findings and limits: Analyzed later, association rates of TCRs varied across HLA loci, with DRB1 most and HLA-C fewest. The authors enumerated 180 or so TCR beta chains as linked to cytomegalovirus. Data from an earlier analysis indicated that most TCR beta V segments were productive either about 87% or about 30% of the time. An observed cluster of highly shared sequence variants was recorded as a likely sequencing artifact.

PCR involved 60 Vbeta and 13 Jbeta primers. Sequencing was performed with immunoSEQ multiplex PCR; in TCRdb, only in-frame clones are kept and a portion is missing. The sample carries 250,000 to 350,000 clones, roughly 89% recorded once. Material for sequencing was PBMCs. This TCR came from a woman under 30 in good health and CMV-seronegative.

CDR3: CSSLSFGREETQYF. The CDR3 coding sequence is TGTTCCAGCCTTTCCTTTGGGAGGGAGGAGACCCAGTACTTC. J is TRBJ2-5 and V is TRBV7-9, with TRBD2 matching 7 bases. CDR1 SEHNR and CDR2 FQNEAQ come from the germline V gene (reference sequence). This CDR3 has 14 residues.